The rows below give T cell receptor beta chains drawn from one sample of a study of response to subunit inactivated influenza vaccine. TCRdb recomputed calls from the RT-PCR reads with MiXCR, one row per CDR3 protein. The data show 550,000 to 800,000 distinct CDR3 sequences, with 11% to 15% seen just once and 6.5% to 8.5% held by the top ten. The material was PBMCs from blood, obtained 14 to 15 days before vaccination. Receptor source: a man in his fifties who received an inactivated influenza vaccine. Both conserved end residues are part of each CDR3. A D gene is named only where the DNA matches it firmly. Expanded clones get a size class; other rows say once, few or many, or leave the size out.

d_gene	abundance	v_gene	j_gene	CDR3aa	CDR3nt
TRBD2	few	TRBV6-2/TRBV6-3	TRBJ2-1	CASSISGSPYNEQFF	TGTGCCAGCAGTATAAGCGGGAGCCCCTACAATGAGCAGTTCTTC
-	many	TRBV6-2/TRBV6-3	TRBJ1-5	CASSYSFRGNQPQHF	TGTGCCAGCAGTTACTCGTTCCGGGGGAATCAGCCCCAGCATTTT
-	few	TRBV5-8	TRBJ2-5	CASSLAGVREETQYF	TGTGCCAGCAGCTTGGCGGGGGTACGGGAAGAGACCCAGTACTTC
TRBD1	few	TRBV5-6	TRBJ2-1	CASSTDRGNFREQFF	TGTGCCAGCAGCACGGACAGGGGTAACTTTCGTGAGCAGTTCTTC
-	-	TRBV4-1	TRBJ1-4	CASSQGTVDNEKLFF	TGCGCCAGCAGCCAAGGGACGGTAGATAATGAAAAACTGTTTTTT
-	few	TRBV25-1	TRBJ2-7	CASKGNAYEQYF	TGTGCCAGCAAGGGAAACGCCTACGAGCAGTACTTC
-	few	TRBV20-1	TRBJ1-1	CSKPKIVQGNTEAFF	TGCAGTAAGCCAAAAATTGTACAGGGCAACACTGAAGCTTTCTTT
-	-	TRBV4-1	TRBJ2-5	CASSQRGPHGVGKETQYF	TGCGCCAGCAGCCAAAGAGGACCCCATGGGGTAGGCAAAGAGACCCAGTACTTC
-	many	TRBV15	TRBJ2-2	CATSIKDSTGELFF	TGTGCCACCAGCATAAAGGACAGCACCGGGGAGCTGTTTTTT
-	many	TRBV28	TRBJ1-1	CASSLSTPNTEAFF	TGTGCCAGCAGTTTATCGACTCCGAACACTGAAGCTTTCTTT
-	many	TRBV13	TRBJ1-2	CASSLLGLNYGYTF	TGTGCCAGCAGCTTATTAGGCCTAAACTATGGCTACACCTTC
-	few	TRBV5-6	TRBJ1-4	CASSRRDGLNEKLFF	TGTGCCAGCAGCCGCCGGGACGGACTCAATGAAAAACTGTTTTTT
-	many	TRBV10-3	TRBJ2-5	CAISEGRVETQYF	TGTGCCATCAGTGAAGGCAGGGTGGAGACCCAGTACTTC
TRBD1	few	TRBV27	TRBJ1-2	CASRPRDRIYGYTF	TGTGCCAGCAGACCTCGGGACAGAATTTATGGCTACACCTTC